The clone carrying this T cell receptor (beta chain) was counted a single time. The data derive from a study of shared clonotypes between healthy human individuals. Across the study: Each donor contributed plates that comprised three CD4 naive, three CD4 memory, two CD8 naive and one CD8 memory.

Naive-designated CD8 cells lacked CD45RO, were positively enriched for CCR7, and omitted terminally differentiated effector memory CD45RA+ cells. Trimming removed 0 bases at V and 2 bases at J, with 15 bases between. In germline, CDR1 is SGHNT, CDR2 YYREEE (reference sequence). The CDR3 is 18 amino acids. Using immunoSEQ multiplex PCR, the repertoire was profiled, and TCRdb retains in-frame clones only, with some absent. The data hold about 1,800,000 clones, with approximately 95% observed a single time. This sequence was found in a man younger than 35 in good health. The specimen was naive CD8+ T cells sorted from blood. The chain carries TRBV5-4 and TRBJ2-6; TRBD1 is a possible D gene (5 bases). The CDR3 loop reads CASSLEQGGVPGANVLTF. CDR3 sequence (DNA): TGTGCCAGCAGCTTGGAGCAGGGTGGAGTCCCTGGGGCCAACGTCCTGACTTTC.